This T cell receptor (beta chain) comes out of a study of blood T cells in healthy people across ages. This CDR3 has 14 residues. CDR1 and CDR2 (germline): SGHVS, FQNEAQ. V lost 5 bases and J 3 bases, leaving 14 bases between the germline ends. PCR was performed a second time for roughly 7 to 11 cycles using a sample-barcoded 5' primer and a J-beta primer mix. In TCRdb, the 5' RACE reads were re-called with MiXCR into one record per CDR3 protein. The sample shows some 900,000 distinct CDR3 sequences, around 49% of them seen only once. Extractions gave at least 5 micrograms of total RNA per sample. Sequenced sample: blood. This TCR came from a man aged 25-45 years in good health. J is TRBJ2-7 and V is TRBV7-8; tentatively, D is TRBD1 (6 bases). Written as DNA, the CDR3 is TGTGCCAGCAGCCCAAGACAGGCGAACTACGAGCAGTACTTC. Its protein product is CASSPRQANYEQYF.